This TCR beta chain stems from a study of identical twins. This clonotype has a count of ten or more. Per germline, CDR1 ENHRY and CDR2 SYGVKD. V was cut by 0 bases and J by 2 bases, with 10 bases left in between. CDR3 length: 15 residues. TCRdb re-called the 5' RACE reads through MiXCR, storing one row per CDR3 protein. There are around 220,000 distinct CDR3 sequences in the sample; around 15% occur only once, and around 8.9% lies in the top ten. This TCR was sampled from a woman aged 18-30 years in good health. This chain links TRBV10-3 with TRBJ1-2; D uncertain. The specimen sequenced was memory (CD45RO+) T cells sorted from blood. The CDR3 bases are TGTGCCATCAGTGAGTCAAACATCAGAAACTATGGCTACACCTTC. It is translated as CAISESNIRNYGYTF.